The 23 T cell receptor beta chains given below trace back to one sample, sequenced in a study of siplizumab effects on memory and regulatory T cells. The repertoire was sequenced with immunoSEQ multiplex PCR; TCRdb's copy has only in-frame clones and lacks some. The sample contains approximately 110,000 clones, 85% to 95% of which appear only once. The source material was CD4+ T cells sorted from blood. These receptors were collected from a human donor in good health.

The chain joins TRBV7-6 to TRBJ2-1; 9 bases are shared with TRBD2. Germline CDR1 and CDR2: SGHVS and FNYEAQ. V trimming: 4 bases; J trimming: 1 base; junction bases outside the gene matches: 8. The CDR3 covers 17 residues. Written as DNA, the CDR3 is TGTGCCAGCAGCTCCCGGGGGAGCGGGGGGTCCTACAATGAGCAGTTCTTC. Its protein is CASSSRGSGGSYNEQFF. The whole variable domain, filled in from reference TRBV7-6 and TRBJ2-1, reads GAGVSQSPRYKVTKRGQDVALRCDPISGHVSLYWYRQALGQGPEFLTYFNYEAQQDKSGLPNDRFSAERPEGSISTLTIQRTEQRDSAMYRCASSSRGSGGSYNEQFFGPGTRLTVL.

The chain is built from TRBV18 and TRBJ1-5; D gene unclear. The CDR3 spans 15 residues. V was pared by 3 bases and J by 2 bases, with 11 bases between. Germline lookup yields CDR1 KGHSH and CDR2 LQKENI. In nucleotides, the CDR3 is TGTGCCAGCTCACCCGGGTCAAATGGCAATCAGCCCCAGCATTTT. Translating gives CASSPGSNGNQPQHF.

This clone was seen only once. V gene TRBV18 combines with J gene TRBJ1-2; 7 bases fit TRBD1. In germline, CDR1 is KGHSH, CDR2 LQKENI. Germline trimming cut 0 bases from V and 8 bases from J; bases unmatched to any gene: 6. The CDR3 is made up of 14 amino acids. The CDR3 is CASSPPSGGGGYTF. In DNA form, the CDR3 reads TGTGCCAGCTCACCACCCTCAGGGGGAGGGGGCTACACCTTC.

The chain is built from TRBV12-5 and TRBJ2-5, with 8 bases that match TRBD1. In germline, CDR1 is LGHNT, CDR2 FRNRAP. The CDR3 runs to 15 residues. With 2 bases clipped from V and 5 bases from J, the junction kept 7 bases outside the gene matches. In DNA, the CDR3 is TGTGCTAGTGGTTTGAACCGACAGGGGTGGGAGACCCAGTACTTC. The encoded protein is CASGLNRQGWETQYF.

The CDR3 DNA follows: TGTGCTAGTGGTCCGGGACAGGGGGTCCCCGGGGAGCTGTTTTTT. Translated, it gives CASGPGQGVPGELFF. The J gene is TRBJ2-2, the V gene TRBV12-5, with 11 bases matching TRBD1. The junction had 5 bases not matched to a gene; V was cut back by 5 bases and J by 6 bases. The CDR3 length is 15 residues. Germline values: CDR1 LGHNT, CDR2 FRNRAP.

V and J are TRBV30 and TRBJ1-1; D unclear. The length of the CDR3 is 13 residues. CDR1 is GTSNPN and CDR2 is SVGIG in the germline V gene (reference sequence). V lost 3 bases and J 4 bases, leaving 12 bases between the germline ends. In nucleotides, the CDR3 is TGTGCCTGGAGGGAGGGTTTACGCACTGAAGCTTTCTTT. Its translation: CAWREGLRTEAFF.

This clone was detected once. The CDR3 region is CASSVRPWGGSYEQYF. For the CDR3, the DNA is TGTGCCAGCAGCGTGCGACCATGGGGGGGTTCCTACGAGCAGTACTTC. The chain couples TRBV11-2 to TRBJ2-7, with TRBD2 matching 7 bases. CDR3 size: 16 residues. Losses at the gene ends were 5 bases for V and 1 base for J; bases not matched to a gene: 11. Germline lookup yields CDR1 SGHAT and CDR2 FQNNGV.

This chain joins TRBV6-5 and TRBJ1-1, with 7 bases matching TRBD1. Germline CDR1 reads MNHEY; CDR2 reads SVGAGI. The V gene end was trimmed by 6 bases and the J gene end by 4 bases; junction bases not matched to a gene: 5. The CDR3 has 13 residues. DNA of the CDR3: TGTGCCAGCAGGAGGGACAGCTCCACTGAAGCTTTCTTT. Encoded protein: CASRRDSSTEAFF.

The CDR3 DNA sequence: TGTGCCACCAGCATACGACTAGCGAGGACCTACGAGCAGTACTTC. Translating gives CATSIRLARTYEQYF. The chain couples TRBV15 to TRBJ2-7, with 8 bases matching TRBD2. The CDR3 extends over 15 amino acids. Trimming took 4 bases from V and 2 from J; bases not matched to a gene: 7. Germline V gene lookup returns CDR1 LNHNV and CDR2 YYDKDF (reference sequence).

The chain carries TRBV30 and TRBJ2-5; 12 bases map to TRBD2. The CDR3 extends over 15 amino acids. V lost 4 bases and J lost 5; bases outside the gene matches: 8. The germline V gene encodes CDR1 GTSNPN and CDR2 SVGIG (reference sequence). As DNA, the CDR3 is TGTGCCTGGAATCCAGGACTAGCGGGGATCGAGACCCAGTACTTC. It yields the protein CAWNPGLAGIETQYF.

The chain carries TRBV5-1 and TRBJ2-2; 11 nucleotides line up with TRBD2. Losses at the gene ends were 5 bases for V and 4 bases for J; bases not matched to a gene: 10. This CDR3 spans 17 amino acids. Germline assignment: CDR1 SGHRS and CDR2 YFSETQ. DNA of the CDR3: TGCGCCAGCAGGTCGACTAGCGGGATGATGGGCACCGGGGAGCTGTTTTTT. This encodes CASRSTSGMMGTGELFF.

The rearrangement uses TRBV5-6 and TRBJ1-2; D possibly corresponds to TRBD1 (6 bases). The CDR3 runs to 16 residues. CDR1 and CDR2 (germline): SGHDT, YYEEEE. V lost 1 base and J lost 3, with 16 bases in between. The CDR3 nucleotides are TGTGCCAGCAGCTTGCCGGGACAAGTTGACCACTATGGCTACACCTTC. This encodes CASSLPGQVDHYGYTF.

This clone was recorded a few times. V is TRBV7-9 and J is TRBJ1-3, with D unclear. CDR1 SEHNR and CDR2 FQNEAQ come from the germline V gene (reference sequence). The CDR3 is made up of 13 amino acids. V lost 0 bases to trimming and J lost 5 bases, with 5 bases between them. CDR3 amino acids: CASSLAGRNTIYF. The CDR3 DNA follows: TGTGCCAGCAGCTTAGCTGGGCGAAACACCATATATTTT.

CDR3 loop: CASSRGLAASYEQYF. The CDR3 nucleotides read TGTGCCAGTAGTCGTGGACTAGCGGCCTCCTACGAGCAGTACTTC. The rearrangement links TRBV19 to TRBJ2-7; 10 bases are a match to TRBD2. The CDR3 covers 15 residues. After removal of 5 bases from V and 0 bases from J, the junction contained 4 bases not matched to a gene. Germline V gene lookup returns CDR1 LNHDA and CDR2 SQIVND (reference sequence).

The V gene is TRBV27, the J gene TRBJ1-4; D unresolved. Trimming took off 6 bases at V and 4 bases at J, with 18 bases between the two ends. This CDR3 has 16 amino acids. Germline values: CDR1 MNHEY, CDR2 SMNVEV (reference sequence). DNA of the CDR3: TGTGCCAGCAGCTCAACTTCTGGACTGATTAATGAAAAACTGTTTTTT. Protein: CASSSTSGLINEKLFF.

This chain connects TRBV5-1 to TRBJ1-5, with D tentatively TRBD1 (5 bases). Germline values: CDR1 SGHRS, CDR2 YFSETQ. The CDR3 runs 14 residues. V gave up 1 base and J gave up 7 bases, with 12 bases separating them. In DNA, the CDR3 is TGCGCCAGCAGCTTGTCAGTGGGGGAACAGCCCCAGCATTTT. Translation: CASSLSVGEQPQHF.

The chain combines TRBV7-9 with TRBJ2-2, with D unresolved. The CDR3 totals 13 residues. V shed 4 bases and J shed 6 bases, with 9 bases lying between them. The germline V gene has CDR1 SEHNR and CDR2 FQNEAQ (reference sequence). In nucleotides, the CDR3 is TGTGCCAGCAGCTCGAGTGGGGCCGGGGAGCTGTTTTTT. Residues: CASSSSGAGELFF.

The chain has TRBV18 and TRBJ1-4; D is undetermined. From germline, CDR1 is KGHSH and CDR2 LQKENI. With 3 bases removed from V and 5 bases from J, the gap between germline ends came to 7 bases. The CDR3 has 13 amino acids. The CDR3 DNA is TGTGCCAGCTCACCTTCGGGGAATGAAAAACTGTTTTTT. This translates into CASSPSGNEKLFF.

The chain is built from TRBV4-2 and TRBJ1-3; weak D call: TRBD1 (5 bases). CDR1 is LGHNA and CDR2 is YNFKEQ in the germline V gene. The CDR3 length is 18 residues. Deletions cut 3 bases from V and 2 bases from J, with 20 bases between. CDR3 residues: CASSQPARGSKTGNTIYF. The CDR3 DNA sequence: TGTGCCAGCAGCCAGCCGGCCCGGGGCTCTAAAACTGGAAACACCATATATTTT.

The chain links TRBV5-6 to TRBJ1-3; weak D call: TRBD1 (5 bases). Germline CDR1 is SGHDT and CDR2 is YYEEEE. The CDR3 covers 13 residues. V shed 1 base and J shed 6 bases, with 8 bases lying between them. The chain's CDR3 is CASSLQGANTIYF. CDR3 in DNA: TGTGCCAGCAGCTTGCAGGGTGCAAACACCATATATTTT.

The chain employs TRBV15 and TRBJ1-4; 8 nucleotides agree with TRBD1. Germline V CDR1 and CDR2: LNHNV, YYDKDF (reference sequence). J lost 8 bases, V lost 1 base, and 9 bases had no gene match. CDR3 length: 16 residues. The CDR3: CATSRVRQGAREKLFF. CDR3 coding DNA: TGTGCCACCAGCAGAGTTCGTCAGGGGGCGCGGGAAAAACTGTTTTTT.

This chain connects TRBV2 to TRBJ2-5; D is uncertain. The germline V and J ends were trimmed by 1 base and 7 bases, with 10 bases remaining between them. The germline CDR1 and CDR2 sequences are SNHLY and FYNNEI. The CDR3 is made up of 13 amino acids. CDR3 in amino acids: CASSEEGIGTQYF. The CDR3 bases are TGTGCCAGCAGTGAAGAGGGTATCGGGACCCAGTACTTC.

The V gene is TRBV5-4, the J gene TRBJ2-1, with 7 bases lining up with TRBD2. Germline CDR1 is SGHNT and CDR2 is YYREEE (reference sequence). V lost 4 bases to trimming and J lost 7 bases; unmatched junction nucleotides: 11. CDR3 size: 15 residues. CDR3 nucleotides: TGTGCCAGCAGCGTCAAGCGGGACCCAGGGAATGAGCAGTTCTTC. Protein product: CASSVKRDPGNEQFF.